Listed below are T cell receptor beta chains from one sample, sequenced in a study of somatic mutations in cytotoxic T cells in rheumatoid arthritis. Assay: immunoSEQ multiplex PCR; the TCRdb copy retains only in-frame clones and omits some. Counted here are approximately 24,000 clones, over 65% occurring once; the ten biggest clones make up approximately 10%. The source material was CD8+ T cells sorted from blood. Receptors originate from a woman aged 18-29 years in good health. The conserved cysteine and the conserved F or W are not part of the CDR3 here. Each record gives: clone size, J gene, V gene, CDR3 protein. Clone size is given for some rows only: seen once, a few or many times, or a class if the clone is expanded.

clone_size: .
j_call: TRBJ2-5
v_call: TRBV28
cdr3_aa: ASSFARTQY

clone_size: .
j_call: TRBJ1-2
v_call: TRBV4-2
cdr3_aa: ASSHMEVYGYT

clone_size: .
j_call: TRBJ2-3
v_call: TRBV28
cdr3_aa: ASGGRSEDTQY

clone_size: .
j_call: TRBJ2-5
v_call: TRBV5-4
cdr3_aa: ASSHEGGRAYQETQY

clone_size: few
j_call: TRBJ2-7
v_call: TRBV6-1
cdr3_aa: ASSEAPGGPREQY

clone_size: .
j_call: TRBJ1-4
v_call: TRBV30
cdr3_aa: AWSVGDLTNEKLF

clone_size: .
j_call: TRBJ2-7
v_call: TRBV28
cdr3_aa: ASSLTPGPAYEQY

clone_size: .
j_call: TRBJ1-3
v_call: TRBV4-1
cdr3_aa: ASSQDKEAGNTIY

clone_size: .
j_call: TRBJ2-7
v_call: TRBV5-1
cdr3_aa: ASRGPGRPYEQY

clone_size: few
j_call: TRBJ2-7
v_call: TRBV4-1
cdr3_aa: ASSPKLGEQY

clone_size: few
j_call: TRBJ2-1
v_call: TRBV2
cdr3_aa: ASSALRYNEQF

clone_size: once
j_call: TRBJ2-6
v_call: TRBV7-2
cdr3_aa: ASSLATGSASGGPGANVLT

clone_size: .
j_call: TRBJ2-2
v_call: TRBV7-6
cdr3_aa: ASSLPNTGELF

clone_size: .
j_call: TRBJ1-2
v_call: TRBV27
cdr3_aa: ASSLGTGGNYGYT

clone_size: .
j_call: TRBJ2-3
v_call: TRBV1
cdr3_aa: TSTAKVTDTQY

clone_size: few
j_call: TRBJ1-1
v_call: TRBV9
cdr3_aa: ASSVDGGGRTEAF

clone_size: .
j_call: TRBJ2-3
v_call: TRBV5-6
cdr3_aa: ASSLATGGQTDTQY

clone_size: .
j_call: TRBJ1-2
v_call: TRBV11-2
cdr3_aa: ASSSSTGSIYGYT

clone_size: .
j_call: TRBJ1-1
v_call: TRBV28
cdr3_aa: ASSFGGTEAF

clone_size: .
j_call: TRBJ2-1
v_call: TRBV14
cdr3_aa: ASSHKTSGSSYNEQF

clone_size: .
j_call: TRBJ2-7
v_call: TRBV5-1
cdr3_aa: ASSLGGLSHEQY

clone_size: .
j_call: TRBJ1-6
v_call: TRBV9
cdr3_aa: ASSADRTSSPLH

clone_size: .
j_call: TRBJ2-1
v_call: TRBV7-9
cdr3_aa: ASSPPRGQYNEQF

clone_size: .
j_call: TRBJ2-4
v_call: TRBV6-5
cdr3_aa: ASGPLEPKNIQY

clone_size: few
j_call: TRBJ2-7
v_call: TRBV7-9
cdr3_aa: ASSSRPADSSYEQY

clone_size: few
j_call: TRBJ2-3
v_call: TRBV5-4
cdr3_aa: ASSPKLELSTDTQY

clone_size: .
j_call: TRBJ2-1
v_call: TRBV27
cdr3_aa: ASRSYNEQF

clone_size: .
j_call: TRBJ2-7
v_call: TRBV7-9
cdr3_aa: ASSSSNWDYEQY

clone_size: .
j_call: TRBJ2-1
v_call: TRBV19
cdr3_aa: ASSIGGGSVDEQF

clone_size: few
j_call: TRBJ2-5
v_call: TRBV14
cdr3_aa: ASSSWGTQETQY

clone_size: few
j_call: TRBJ1-1
v_call: TRBV30
cdr3_aa: AWSIGGGLEAF

clone_size: .
j_call: TRBJ2-1
v_call: TRBV27
cdr3_aa: ASSSGLAGVNEQF

clone_size: .
j_call: TRBJ2-5
v_call: TRBV9
cdr3_aa: ASSVGGEETQY

clone_size: .
j_call: TRBJ2-5
v_call: TRBV5-8
cdr3_aa: ASSFRTQY

clone_size: .
j_call: TRBJ2-1
v_call: TRBV27
cdr3_aa: ASSRGSGHNEQF

clone_size: .
j_call: TRBJ1-3
v_call: TRBV7-6
cdr3_aa: ASSRLQGSGNTIY

clone_size: .
j_call: TRBJ2-2
v_call: TRBV27
cdr3_aa: ASSLSTTGAGELF

clone_size: .
j_call: TRBJ2-1
v_call: TRBV30
cdr3_aa: AWSSGGTSGTYNEQF

clone_size: few
j_call: TRBJ1-2
v_call: TRBV9
cdr3_aa: ASSVEGETDYGYT

clone_size: .
j_call: TRBJ1-1
v_call: TRBV28
cdr3_aa: ASSPDREVNTEAF

clone_size: few
j_call: TRBJ1-6
v_call: TRBV4-1
cdr3_aa: ASSEGINSPLH

clone_size: .
j_call: TRBJ2-1
v_call: TRBV6-5
cdr3_aa: ASSEDRANEQF

clone_size: .
j_call: TRBJ1-5
v_call: TRBV27
cdr3_aa: ASSPSTYQPQH

clone_size: .
j_call: TRBJ2-2
v_call: TRBV19
cdr3_aa: ATRDPFTGELF

clone_size: .
j_call: TRBJ2-7
v_call: TRBV27
cdr3_aa: ASSPWGDSYEQY

clone_size: .
j_call: TRBJ1-5
v_call: TRBV10-3
cdr3_aa: AISESGAQRGKPQH

clone_size: .
j_call: TRBJ2-3
v_call: TRBV28
cdr3_aa: ASSYSGGWTDTQY

clone_size: .
j_call: TRBJ2-5
v_call: TRBV15
cdr3_aa: ATSSHQETQY

clone_size: medium-sized
j_call: TRBJ1-1
v_call: TRBV7-3
cdr3_aa: ASSLTTGGPNTEAF

clone_size: .
j_call: TRBJ1-4
v_call: TRBV27
cdr3_aa: ASSWSRGEEKLF

clone_size: .
j_call: TRBJ2-1
v_call: TRBV19
cdr3_aa: ASSPTRGAVYNEQF

clone_size: .
j_call: TRBJ1-1
v_call: TRBV19
cdr3_aa: ASLSRGPEAF

clone_size: .
j_call: TRBJ2-5
v_call: TRBV7-9
cdr3_aa: ASSQRTGQETQY

clone_size: .
j_call: TRBJ2-1
v_call: TRBV10-3
cdr3_aa: AIATSGRLNEQF

clone_size: few
j_call: TRBJ2-1
v_call: TRBV2
cdr3_aa: ASCPGQALNEQF

clone_size: once
j_call: TRBJ2-1
v_call: TRBV6-4
cdr3_aa: ASSDTRSNEQF

clone_size: .
j_call: TRBJ2-7
v_call: TRBV27
cdr3_aa: ASSLGTGISEQY

clone_size: .
j_call: TRBJ2-5
v_call: TRBV5-5
cdr3_aa: ASSLVRQGQETQY